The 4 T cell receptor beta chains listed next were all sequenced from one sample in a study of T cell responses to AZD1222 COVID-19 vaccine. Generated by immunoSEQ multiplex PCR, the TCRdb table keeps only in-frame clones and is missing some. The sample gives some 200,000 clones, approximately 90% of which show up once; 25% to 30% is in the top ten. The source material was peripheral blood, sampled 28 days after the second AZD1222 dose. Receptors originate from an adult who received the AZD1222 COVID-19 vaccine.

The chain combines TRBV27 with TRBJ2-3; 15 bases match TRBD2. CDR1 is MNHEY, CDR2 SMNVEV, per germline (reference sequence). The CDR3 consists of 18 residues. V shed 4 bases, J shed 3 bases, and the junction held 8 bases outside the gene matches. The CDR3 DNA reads TGTGCCAGCAGTTCAGGGACTAGCGGGAGGATAGTGACAGATACGCAGTATTTT. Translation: CASSSGTSGRIVTDTQYF.

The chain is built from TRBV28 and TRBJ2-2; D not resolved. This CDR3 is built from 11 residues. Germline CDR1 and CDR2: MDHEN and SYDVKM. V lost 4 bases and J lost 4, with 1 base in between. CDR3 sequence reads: CASSSTGELFF. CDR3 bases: TGTGCCAGCAGTTCCACCGGGGAGCTGTTTTTT.

The CDR3: CASSRTWDLSTDTQYF. The CDR3 bases are TGTGCCAGCAGTCGGACTTGGGACCTTAGCACAGATACGCAGTATTTT. The rearrangement links TRBV2 to TRBJ2-3; D possibly matches TRBD1 or TRBD2 (5 bases each). The V and J ends lost 5 bases and 0 bases respectively, with 15 bases between them. Germline-derived CDR1 and CDR2 are SNHLY and FYNNEI. This CDR3 contains 16 residues.

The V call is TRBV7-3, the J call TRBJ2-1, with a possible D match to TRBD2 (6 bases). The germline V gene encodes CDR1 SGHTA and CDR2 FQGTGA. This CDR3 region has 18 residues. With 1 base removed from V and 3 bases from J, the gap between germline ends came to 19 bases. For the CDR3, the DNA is TGTGCCAGCAGCTTAATCTTCTTCGGACTACTTTACTACAATGAGCAGTTCTTC. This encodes CASSLIFFGLLYYNEQFF.